What follows are 3 T cell receptor beta chains derived from one specimen sequenced in a study of response to subunit inactivated influenza vaccine. MiXCR, applied by TCRdb to the RT-PCR reads, yields one record per CDR3 protein. The sample carries over 800,000 distinct CDR3 sequences, 21% recorded once. Sequencing used PBMCs from blood, obtained roughly 5 days after vaccination. The origin of the receptors is a man aged 45-65 years who received an inactivated influenza vaccine.

This clonotype was observed a few times. V is TRBV18 and J is TRBJ2-7; D is ambiguous. Trimming took off 3 bases at V and 0 bases at J, with 9 bases between the two ends. This CDR3 region has 14 residues. Germline lookup yields CDR1 KGHSH and CDR2 LQKENI. CDR3 sequence (DNA): TGTGCCAGCTCACCTGTACAGACCTCCTACGAGCAGTACTTC. Protein product: CASSPVQTSYEQYF.

This clonotype has more than one count but fewer than ten. The rearrangement joins TRBV10-3 to TRBJ1-1; D is unclear. The V end was cut by 0 bases, the J end by 4 bases, with 12 bases between. Germline CDR1 ENHRY, CDR2 SYGVKD. This CDR3 region has 15 residues. CDR3 residues: CAISESQVLGTEAFF. CDR3 DNA: TGTGCCATCAGTGAGTCGCAGGTTCTCGGCACTGAAGCTTTCTTT.

The rearrangement links TRBV11-2 to TRBJ2-1, with 15 bases fitting TRBD2. The CDR3 is made up of 21 amino acids. Germline trimming cut 3 bases from V and 3 bases from J; bases unmatched to any gene: 15. Germline V gives CDR1 SGHAT, CDR2 FQNNGV. CDR3 sequence reads: CASSFPQGSGTSGRNYNEQFF. CDR3 in DNA: TGTGCCAGCAGCTTCCCTCAGGGCTCAGGGACTAGCGGGAGGAACTACAATGAGCAGTTCTTC.